The clone carrying this T cell receptor (beta chain) was counted only a few times. Antigen specificity is unknown. The source of the sample is a study of T-cell reconstitution after alpha-beta-depleted transplantation in children. Study results and limitations: Hyperexpanded clones declined; after one year, newly produced T cells mostly supplied diversity.

The library targeted TCRbeta and was prepared with unique molecular identifiers. TCRdb re-called the PCR reads with MiXCR, one entry per CDR3 protein. The sample includes approximately 270,000 distinct CDR3 sequences, under 30% seen only once; the top ten take about 4.8%. Here the sequenced sample was PBMCs, mostly from graft donor cells, taken 360 days after TCRalphabeta/CD19-depleted stem cell transplant. The source is a female patient aged 2-10 years who had a stem cell transplant for congenital amegakaryocytic thrombocytopenia, so the T cells may come from the graft donor.

The CDR3 sequence is CASSFRTGGDTEAFF. Written as DNA, the CDR3 is TGCGCCAGCAGCTTCCGGACAGGAGGGGACACTGAAGCTTTCTTT. This chain connects TRBV5-1 to TRBJ1-1, with 7 bases fitting TRBD1. Germline CDR1 and CDR2: SGHRS and YFSETQ. The CDR3 spans 15 residues. After removal of 2 bases from V and 3 bases from J, the junction contained 7 bases not matched to a gene.